These 7 T cell receptor beta chains share one sample of origin, sequenced in a study of tumor-infiltrating lymphocytes in primary liver carcinoma (dated by TCRdb to 2015 to 2018). For sequencing, an Illumina HiSeq 2500 was employed. TCRbeta-specific cDNA was reverse-transcribed from 500 ng total RNA using a constant-region primer and ProtoScript II reverse transcriptase. The TCRbeta libraries were prepared through three rounds of nested multiplex PCR following a slightly modified ARM-PCR procedure. Each of the first two PCR rounds ran for around 10 cycles using multiplex TRBV1-TRBV30 forward primers together with a Cbeta reverse primer. TCRdb handled the public reads itself, with Q25 trimming in fastp and clone calling in MiXCR, and kept productive beta chains. Each entry is one CDR3 protein sequence, shown with its most common DNA and genes. The sample profile shows 100,000 or so distinct CDR3 sequences; 65% to 75% of them were found once. 10% to 15% of the sample is taken by the ten largest.

Without any cell sorting, total RNA and DNA were co-extracted from about 20-30 mg of bulk tissue using the AllPrep DNA/RNA mini kit. The sample was liver tumor tissue from sampling region 2. This specimen's cell subset or site label, per the study, means: tumor region T2, inferior pole. The receptors stem from a woman aged 60-75 years with primary liver carcinoma and hepatitis B virus infection.

The count of this clonotype is one. The junction departs from the called germline gene at one end, perhaps through a read error. This chain links TRBV11-2 with TRBJ2-4; D is possibly TRBD1 (6 bases). CDR3 length equals 15 residues. Germline V gene sequence: CDR1 SGHAT, CDR2 FQNNGV. The DNA for the CDR3 is TGTGCCTGCAGCTTAGATTGTTGGGGGCGCGATATTCAGTACTTC. Amino acid sequence: CACSLDCWGRDIQYF. The variable domain in full, with the rest retrieved from reference TRBV11-2 and TRBJ2-4, is EAGVAQSPRYKIIEKRQSVAFWCNPISGHATLYWYQQILGQGPKLLIQFQNNGVVDDSQLPKDRFSAERLKGVDSTLKIQPAKLEDSAVYLCACSLDCWGRDIQYFGAGTRLSVL.

This clonotype showed up many times. This chain links TRBV7-3 with TRBJ2-1; TRBD2 agrees at 9 bases. The CDR3 covers 14 residues. V shed 2 bases, J shed 6 bases, and the junction held 2 bases outside the gene matches. In germline, CDR1 is SGHTA, CDR2 FQGTGA. CDR3 coding DNA: TGTGCCAGCAGCTTAGGCGGGAGGGGCAATGAGCAGTTCTTC. Residues: CASSLGGRGNEQFF.

This chain links TRBV21-1 with TRBJ2-1; TRBD2, as called in the table, went unchecked against the DNA. TRBV21-1 is listed as a pseudogene. The CDR3 totals 17 residues. The CDR3 DNA reads as TGTGCCAGCAGCAAGGAGTGTTGGCGGGAAGGTTACAATGAGCAGTTCTTC. As protein: CASSKECWREGYNEQFF.

In regard to this clonotype: A much more abundant neighbour one base away suggests this may be a read error. The rearrangement joins TRBV6-1 to TRBJ2-2; D perhaps matches TRBD2 (6 bases). CDR1 and CDR2 from the germline V gene are MNHNS and SASEGT. CDR3 length: 16 residues. Trimming cost V 1 base and J 1 base, with 10 bases left between them. The CDR3: CASSEVRRVNTGELFF. CDR3 sequence (DNA): TGTGCCAGCAGTGAAGTGCGGAGGGTGAACACCGGGGAGCTGTTTTTT.

A remark on this clonotype: A single base separates this from a much larger clone, so it may be a read error. This chain joins TRBV5-1 and TRBJ2-5; 7 nucleotides line up with TRBD2. Per the germline V gene, CDR1 is SGHRS and CDR2 is YFSETQ. The CDR3 is 15 residues long. CDR3 sequence reads: CASSVGGSWEETQYF. The CDR3 nucleotides are TGTGCCAGCAGCGTTGGCGGGAGTTGGGAGGAGACCCAGTACTTC.

This clonotype occurred many times. V gene TRBV5-5 combines with J gene TRBJ1-1; weak D call: TRBD1 (5 bases). This CDR3 contains 15 residues. V was trimmed by 2 bases and J by 1 base, leaving 12 bases between them. The germline gives CDR1 SGHKS, CDR2 YYEKEE (reference sequence). Here the CDR3 reads CASSFITGPNTEAFF. CDR3 nucleotide sequence: TGTGCCAGCAGCTTCATAACAGGACCGAACACTGAAGCTTTCTTT.

This clonotype has only one observation. Because the CDR3 is missing its conserved closing phenylalanine or tryptophan, this is likely a read error. The chain recombines TRBV30 with TRBJ1-2; a weak D match, TRBD1 (6 bases). The germline V gene has CDR1 GTSNPN and CDR2 SVGIG (reference sequence). The CDR3 has 16 residues. Deletions cut 0 bases from V and 4 bases from J, with 18 bases between. The CDR3 region is CAWSVSQGVRIYGYTY. As DNA, the CDR3 is TGTGCCTGGAGTGTCTCACAGGGAGTCCGCATCTATGGCTACACCTAC.